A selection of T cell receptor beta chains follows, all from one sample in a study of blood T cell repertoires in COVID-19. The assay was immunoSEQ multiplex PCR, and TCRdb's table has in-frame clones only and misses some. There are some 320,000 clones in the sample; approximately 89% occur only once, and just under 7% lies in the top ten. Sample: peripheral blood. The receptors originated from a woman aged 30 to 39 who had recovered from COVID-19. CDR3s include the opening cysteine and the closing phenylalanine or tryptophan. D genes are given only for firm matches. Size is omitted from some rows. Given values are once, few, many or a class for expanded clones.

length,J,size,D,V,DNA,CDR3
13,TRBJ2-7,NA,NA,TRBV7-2,TGTGCCAGCAGCTTAGCCTTCCCGGACGAGCAGTACTTC,CASSLAFPDEQYF
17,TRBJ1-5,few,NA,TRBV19,TGTGCCAGTAGTCCGAAGACGGGATCTTATAGCAATCAGCCCCAGCATTTT,CASSPKTGSYSNQPQHF
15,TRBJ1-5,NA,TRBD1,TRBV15,TGTGCCACCAGCACACGACAGGGTAGCAATCAGCCCCAGCATTTT,CATSTRQGSNQPQHF
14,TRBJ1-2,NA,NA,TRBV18,TGTGCCAGCTCACCATTCGACAGGAACTATGGCTACACCTTC,CASSPFDRNYGYTF
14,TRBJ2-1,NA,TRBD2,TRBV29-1,TGCAGCGTTCCGGAAGCGGGGAGAAACAATGAGCAGTTCTTC,CSVPEAGRNNEQFF
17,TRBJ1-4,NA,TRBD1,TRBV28,TGTGCCAGCAGTTGGGACAGGGGTTACGCAACTAATGAAAAACTGTTTTTT,CASSWDRGYATNEKLFF
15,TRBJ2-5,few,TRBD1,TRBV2,TGTGCCAGCAGCGTTGACAGGGGGCCTCAAGAGACCCAGTACTTC,CASSVDRGPQETQYF
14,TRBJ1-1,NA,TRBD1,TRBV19,TGTGCCAGTAGGGTCACAGGGGAGGCCACTGAAGCTTTCTTT,CASRVTGEATEAFF
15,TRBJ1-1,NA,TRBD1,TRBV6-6,TGTGCCAGCAGTGGGGACAGGGGGCTCAACACTGAAGCTTTCTTT,CASSGDRGLNTEAFF
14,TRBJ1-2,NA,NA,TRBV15,TGTGCCACCAGCAGAGATCGTCAGACTTATGGCTACACCTTC,CATSRDRQTYGYTF
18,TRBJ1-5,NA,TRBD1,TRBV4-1,TGCGCCAGCAGCCAGGCCGGGACAGGGGGTTATAGCAATCAGCCCCAGCATTTT,CASSQAGTGGYSNQPQHF
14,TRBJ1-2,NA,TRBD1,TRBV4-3,TGCGCCAGCAGCCACGTCCAGGGGGACTATGGCTACACCTTC,CASSHVQGDYGYTF
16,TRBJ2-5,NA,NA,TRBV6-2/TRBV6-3,TGTGCCAGCAGTTACCAATGGTACACAGGACAAGAGACCCAGTACTTC,CASSYQWYTGQETQYF
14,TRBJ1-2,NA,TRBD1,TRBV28,TGTGCCAGCAGTTTGACAGGGGTCGATCGTGGCTACACCTTC,CASSLTGVDRGYTF
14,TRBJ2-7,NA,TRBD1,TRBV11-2,TGTGCCAGCAGCACGGGACAGATCTCCTACGAGCAGTACTTC,CASSTGQISYEQYF
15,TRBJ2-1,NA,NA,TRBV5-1,TGCGCCAGCAGCCGCGGCCGAAGCTCCTACAATGAGCAGTTCTTC,CASSRGRSSYNEQFF
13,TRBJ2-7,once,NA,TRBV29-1,TGCAGCGGGACGCGGGACGGGACCTACGAGCAGTACTTC,CSGTRDGTYEQYF
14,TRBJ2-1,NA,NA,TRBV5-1,TGCGCCAGCAGCTTGGAACAGAGTAACAATGAGCAGTTCTTC,CASSLEQSNNEQFF
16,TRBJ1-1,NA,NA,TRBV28,TGTGCCAGCAGTCCTTCGGGACAAGGGATGAACACTGAAGCTTTCTTT,CASSPSGQGMNTEAFF
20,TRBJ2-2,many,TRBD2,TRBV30,TGTGCCTGGAGTCCTCCCGGGACTAGCGGGGCGTCCACGAACACCGGGGAGCTGTTTTTT,CAWSPPGTSGASTNTGELFF
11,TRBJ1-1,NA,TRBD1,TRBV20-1,TGCAGTGCTAGGGGACAGGGGGTCGCTTTCTTT,CSARGQGVAFF
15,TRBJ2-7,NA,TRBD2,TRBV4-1,TGCGCCAGCAGCCAGATTGGGGAGGGTCCCTACGAGCAGTACTTC,CASSQIGEGPYEQYF
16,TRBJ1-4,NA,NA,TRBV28,TGTGCCAGCAGTTTAATCGGCAGGGGACCTAATGAAAAACTGTTTTTT,CASSLIGRGPNEKLFF